This T cell receptor beta chain was observed in a study of T cells in Graves' hyperthyroidism and ophthalmopathy. Each person with ophthalmopathy scored at least 3 on the Clinical Activity Score, reached NOSPECS grade 4 or higher, and had been ill under 3 months. Investigators excluded patients with uncontrolled infection, other autoimmune disease, pregnancy or lactation. V gave up 5 bases and J gave up 7 bases, with 17 bases separating them. The CDR3 has 14 amino acids. Germline assignment: CDR1 SGHTA and CDR2 FQGNSA. Amplified TCR beta CDR3 regions derived from RNA transcripts. TCR CDR3 underwent first-round RT-PCR with the HTBI primer set. TCRdb passed the multiplex PCR reads through MiXCR, listing each CDR3 protein once. This sample has about half a million distinct CDR3 sequences, with about 20% found just once.

This chain joins TRBV7-2 and TRBJ1-2; D gene unclear. Sequenced material: blood. The receptor comes from a woman aged 65 to 85 with Graves' ophthalmopathy. The CDR3 spells CASSPAVRALGYTF. CDR3 DNA: TGTGCCAGCAGCCCCGCGGTGAGGGCGCTTGGCTACACCTTC.